These T cell receptor beta chains were read from a single sample in a study of blood T cell repertoires in COVID-19. Sequenced by immunoSEQ multiplex PCR; TCRdb stores in-frame clones only, minus some. The sample yields approximately 220,000 clones, 75% to 90% seen once. The sample comprised peripheral blood. The receptors come from a man aged 35 to 55 with acute or convalescent COVID-19. Each CDR3 is given with its conserved first and last residue. The D gene is left open where the match is weak. A clone size is listed for some rows: how often the clone was seen (once, few, many), or a class if it is expanded.

>TRBD1|TRBJ1-6|-|TRBV19
CASREQGARSPLHF
TGTGCCAGTAGGGAGCAGGGGGCCAGGTCACCCCTCCACTTT
>-|TRBJ2-3|-|TRBV6-5
CASSYHLDSRTDTQYF
TGTGCCAGCAGTTACCATCTAGATAGCCGCACAGATACGCAGTATTTT
>TRBD1|TRBJ1-1|-|TRBV6-2/TRBV6-3
CASSPGTGKAFF
TGTGCCAGCAGCCCCGGGACAGGGAAAGCTTTCTTT
>-|TRBJ1-5|-|TRBV19
CASSIGQFGNQPQHF
TGTGCCAGTAGTATAGGTCAGTTTGGCAATCAGCCCCAGCATTTT
>-|TRBJ2-7|-|TRBV2
CASSGTAGGEQYF
TGTGCCAGCAGTGGGACTGCTGGTGGTGAGCAGTACTTC
>-|TRBJ1-3|-|TRBV7-9
CASSVAGGSSFGSGNTIYF
TGTGCCAGCAGCGTAGCCGGAGGGTCATCCTTTGGGTCTGGAAACACCATATATTTT
>-|TRBJ1-6|-|TRBV27
CASSRQATSYNSPLHF
TGTGCCAGCAGTCGACAGGCCACCTCCTATAATTCACCCCTCCACTTT
>TRBD1|TRBJ2-3|few|TRBV29-1
CSWGQGSDTQYF
TGCAGCTGGGGACAGGGTTCAGATACGCAGTATTTT
>TRBD2|TRBJ2-1|few|TRBV4-1
CASSLGLAGANNEQFF
TGCGCCAGCAGCCTAGGACTAGCGGGGGCCAACAATGAGCAGTTCTTC
>-|TRBJ2-1|few|TRBV27
CASSLQSLHYNEQFF
TGTGCCAGCAGTTTACAGTCTCTTCACTACAATGAGCAGTTCTTC
>TRBD2|TRBJ2-5|-|TRBV6-5
CATSGGGETQYF
TGTGCCACCTCGGGCGGGGGAGAGACCCAGTACTTC
>TRBD1|TRBJ1-5|few|TRBV9
CASSRGQGVNSNQPQHF
TGTGCCAGCAGCAGGGGACAGGGCGTAAATAGCAATCAGCCCCAGCATTTT
>TRBD1|TRBJ2-5|-|TRBV5-1
CASSSYRDRAQETQYF
TGCGCCAGCAGCTCCTACCGGGACAGGGCCCAAGAGACCCAGTACTTC
>-|TRBJ2-7|-|TRBV3-1/TRBV3-2
CASSQDSRKSTYEQYF
TGTGCCAGCAGCCAAGATAGCCGGAAATCTACCTACGAGCAGTACTTC
>-|TRBJ1-6|-|TRBV19
CASSPPGSPLHF
TGTGCCAGTAGTCCCCCGGGATCACCCCTCCACTTT
>-|TRBJ1-5|-|TRBV5-1
CASSPAGGTQPQHF
TGCGCCAGCAGCCCGGCGGGAGGGACTCAGCCCCAGCATTTT
>-|TRBJ2-2|-|TRBV27
CASLAGITGELFF
TGTGCCAGCTTGGCCGGGATCACCGGGGAGCTGTTTTTT
>-|TRBJ2-7|-|TRBV28
CAIVTEYEQYF
TGTGCCATTGTGACTGAATACGAGCAGTACTTC
>-|TRBJ1-6|once|TRBV6-5
CASSSSSTVDNSPLHF
TGTGCCAGCAGTTCAAGTTCGACAGTAGATAATTCACCCCTCCACTTT
>TRBD2|TRBJ2-1|-|TRBV5-1
CASSFPPSGGARNEQFF
TGCGCCAGCAGCTTCCCTCCTAGCGGGGGGGCGAGGAATGAGCAGTTCTTC
>-|TRBJ1-1|-|TRBV7-9
CASSYAGHMNTEAFF
TGTGCCAGCAGCTACGCCGGACATATGAACACTGAAGCTTTCTTT
>-|TRBJ2-1|-|TRBV4-2
CASSRGLRGGPNNEQFF
TGTGCCAGCAGCCGAGGGTTGAGGGGGGGGCCAAACAATGAGCAGTTCTTC
>-|TRBJ2-3|-|TRBV5-1
CASSFKSVPLSTDTQYF
TGCGCCAGCAGCTTTAAAAGCGTCCCTCTTAGCACAGATACGCAGTATTTT
>-|TRBJ2-4|-|TRBV5-1
CASSLTGQLYKNIQYF
TGCGCCAGCAGCTTGACCGGACAGCTTTACAAAAACATTCAGTACTTC
>TRBD2|TRBJ2-1|-|TRBV7-9
CASSPEGASGGPYNEQFF
TGTGCCAGCAGCCCGGAGGGTGCTAGCGGGGGGCCTTACAATGAGCAGTTCTTC
>-|TRBJ1-2|-|TRBV2
CATSIGGGRGYTF
TGTGCCACCTCAATAGGCGGGGGCCGGGGCTACACCTTC